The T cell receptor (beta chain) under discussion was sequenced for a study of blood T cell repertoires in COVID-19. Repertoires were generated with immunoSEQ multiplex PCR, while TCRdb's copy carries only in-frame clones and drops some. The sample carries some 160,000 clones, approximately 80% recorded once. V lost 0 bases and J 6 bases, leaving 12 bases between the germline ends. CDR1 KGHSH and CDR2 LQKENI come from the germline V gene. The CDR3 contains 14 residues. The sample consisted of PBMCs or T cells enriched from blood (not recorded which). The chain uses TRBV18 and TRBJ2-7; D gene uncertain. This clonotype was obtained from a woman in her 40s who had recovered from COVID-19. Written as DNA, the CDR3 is TGTGCCAGCTCACCACCGACCCAGACTCGCGAGCAGTACTTC. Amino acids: CASSPPTQTREQYF.